A single sample is the source of the 5 T cell receptor beta chains below, sequenced in a study of shared clonotypes between healthy human individuals. The table came from immunoSEQ multiplex PCR; TCRdb's copy has only in-frame clones and leaves some out. The sample shows some 2,000,000 clones, roughly 94% of them seen only once. The sequenced material came from naive CD4+ T cells sorted from blood. Subset denoted: CD45RA+ positively selected. The receptors here all came from a man between 18 and 35 years old in good health.

This clone was detected a few times. The CDR3 spells CASSSREGRALGYTF. The CDR3 nucleotides are TGTGCCAGCAGCTCCCGTGAAGGGCGTGCATTGGGCTACACCTTC. The genes are TRBV2 and TRBJ1-2; D remains ambiguous. CDR1 is SNHLY and CDR2 is FYNNEI in the germline V gene. V lost 6 bases and J 8 bases, leaving 22 bases between the germline ends. The CDR3 sequence is 15 residues long.

The rearrangement uses TRBV19 and TRBJ1-6; perhaps TRBD1 as D (5 bases). This CDR3 has 18 amino acids. V lost 6 bases, J lost 7 bases, and 25 bases lay in between. Looked up from germline, CDR1 is LNHDA and CDR2 is SQIVND (reference sequence). As DNA, the CDR3 is TGTGCCAGTAGCACCGGGACCACATCCTACAAGGGAAATTCACCCCTCCACTTT. This codes for CASSTGTTSYKGNSPLHF.

This clone was seen a single time. The chain joins TRBV19 to TRBJ2-3, with D unclear. This CDR3 comprises 14 residues. Looked up from germline, CDR1 is LNHDA and CDR2 is SQIVND (reference sequence). Trimming stripped 1 base from V and 1 base from J, with 6 bases between. The CDR3 here is CASSIGPGTDTQYF. As DNA, the CDR3 is TGTGCCAGTAGTATAGGCCCCGGCACAGATACGCAGTATTTT.

The chain carries TRBV6-1 and TRBJ1-5, with D unresolved. This CDR3 is built from 13 residues. CDR1 and CDR2 (germline): MNHNS, SASEGT. Between the trimmed V and J ends, which lost 4 bases and 3 bases, there was a span of 7 bases. CDR3 protein: CASSGHPNQPQHF. Written as DNA, the CDR3 is TGTGCCAGCAGTGGACACCCCAATCAGCCCCAGCATTTT.

The chain joins TRBV15 to TRBJ2-1; D ambiguous. Per germline, CDR1 LNHNV and CDR2 YYDKDF (reference sequence). V lost 0 bases and J 4 bases, leaving 13 bases between the germline ends. CDR3 length: 16 amino acids. Here the CDR3 reads CATSRDPSPLYNEQFF. CDR3 nucleotides: TGTGCCACCAGCAGAGACCCCTCCCCCTTATACAATGAGCAGTTCTTC.